The rows below give T cell receptor beta chains drawn from one sample of a study of PD-1 blockade in classical Hodgkin lymphoma. Assay used: immunoSEQ multiplex PCR; TCRdb lists only in-frame clones, some missing. This sample has approximately 6,300 clones, with approximately 76% found just once. Specimen: CD8+ T cells from blood, collected before the fourth cycle of nivolumab. The receptors shown here come from a human donor with classical Hodgkin lymphoma. The CDR3 runs from the conserved cysteine through the conserved F or W. D genes are given only for firm matches. Clone size, where shown, is once, few, many, or a class for clones that have expanded.

.	TRBV13	TRBD2	TRBJ2-3	TGTGCCAGCAGTTTCCTCCCCGGGACTAGTTCAGATACGCAGTATTTT	CASSFLPGTSSDTQYF
medium-sized	TRBV7-9	.	TRBJ2-7	TGTGCCGGCGACAGAGGCTACGAGCAGTACTTC	CAGDRGYEQYF
large	TRBV10-3	TRBD1	TRBJ2-2	TGTGCCATTACCGGGACAGCCTCAACCGGGGAGCTGTTTTTT	CAITGTASTGELFF
.	TRBV2	.	TRBJ1-4	TGTGCCAGCAGTGAACCAGGGAGAACTAATGAAAAACTGTTTTTT	CASSEPGRTNEKLFF
few	TRBV28	TRBD2	TRBJ2-7	TGTGCCAGCAGTTCGGGGGGATACGAGCAGTACTTC	CASSSGGYEQYF
once	TRBV6-4	.	TRBJ2-1	TGTGCCAGCAGTGAATTTTCCGGGTCCTACAATGAGCAGTTCTTC	CASSEFSGSYNEQFF
.	TRBV6-5	TRBD1	TRBJ2-5	TGTGCCAGCAGTTACCGACAGGGCAGGGCCCAGTACTTC	CASSYRQGRAQYF
.	TRBV19	.	TRBJ2-5	TGTGCCAGTAGACAGGGGAGGTTAGAGACCCAGTACTTC	CASRQGRLETQYF
.	TRBV5-4	.	TRBJ1-1	TGTGCCAGCAGTTCTACGGACGGATTGAACACTGAAGCTTTCTTT	CASSSTDGLNTEAFF
.	TRBV4-3	TRBD1	TRBJ1-1	TGCGCCAGCAGCCAAGGACAGGGTGTATTGGGGACTGAAGCTTTCTTT	CASSQGQGVLGTEAFF
few	TRBV27	TRBD2	TRBJ2-3	TGTGCCAGCAGTCTCCTAGGGCGGGGGGGAGGAGCAGATACGCAGTATTTT	CASSLLGRGGGADTQYF
.	TRBV27	TRBD1	TRBJ1-2	TGTGCCAGTTACGACAGGGGGTATGGCTACACCTTC	CASYDRGYGYTF
.	TRBV15	.	TRBJ2-7	TGTGCCACTACCGACAGCTACGAGCAGTACTTC	CATTDSYEQYF
.	TRBV5-4	TRBD1	TRBJ2-1	TGTGCCAGCAGCTTGGCAGGGGGAGTGGGTGAGCAGTTCTTC	CASSLAGGVGEQFF
.	TRBV4-3	TRBD1	TRBJ1-4	TGCGCCAGCAGCCAAGATGGGGCCGGGACAGTTCACCCAACTAATGAAAAACTGTTTTTT	CASSQDGAGTVHPTNEKLFF
.	TRBV28	TRBD1	TRBJ2-3	TGTGCCAGCAGTTTCCCTTCGACAGGGGGCACAGATACGCAGTATTTT	CASSFPSTGGTDTQYF
.	TRBV15	TRBD1	TRBJ1-2	TGTGCCACCAGCAGAGGGACAGGGGGGAGGTATGGCTACACCTTC	CATSRGTGGRYGYTF
.	TRBV7-2	.	TRBJ1-5	TGTGCCAGCAGCTTAGGTGTTTATAGCAATCAGCCCCAGCATTTT	CASSLGVYSNQPQHF
.	TRBV7-9	.	TRBJ1-3	TGTGCCAGCAGCCCCAGTGAGGGGGACTCTGGAAACACCATATATTTT	CASSPSEGDSGNTIYF
.	TRBV7-9	.	TRBJ2-2	TGTGCCAGCAGCCCCACTTCGAACACCGGGGAGCTGTTTTTT	CASSPTSNTGELFF
.	TRBV6-1	TRBD1	TRBJ2-7	TGTGCCAGCAGTGAAAGGGGACAGGGGCCCTACGAGCAGTACTTC	CASSERGQGPYEQYF
.	TRBV6-5	.	TRBJ2-5	TGTGCCAGCAGCGCTCTTAATAGCTTACAGACCCAGTACTTC	CASSALNSLQTQYF
.	TRBV27	.	TRBJ2-2	TGTGCCAGCAGTTACCGGGACACCTCAACCGGGGAGCTGTTTTTT	CASSYRDTSTGELFF
.	TRBV6-6	TRBD2	TRBJ2-5	TGTGCCAGCAGTACCCCTAGCGGGAGAGGGGAGACCCAGTACTTC	CASSTPSGRGETQYF
.	TRBV4-1	.	TRBJ2-7	TGCGCCAGCAGCCAAGTGGACGGGACCTACGAGCAGTACTTC	CASSQVDGTYEQYF
few	TRBV5-1	.	TRBJ2-3	TGCGCCAGCAGTATAGAGGGGGTTGGCGCAGATACGCAGTATTTT	CASSIEGVGADTQYF
.	TRBV29-1	.	TRBJ1-2	TGCAGCGTTGAGGGCTATGGCTACACCTTC	CSVEGYGYTF
.	TRBV4-2	TRBD1	TRBJ2-7	TGTGCCAGCAGCCCCTTAGGACAGGCGAGCTCCTACGAGCAGTACTTC	CASSPLGQASSYEQYF
.	TRBV7-8	.	TRBJ1-4	TGTGCCAGCAGCTTATGGGCAAGTTCAACTAATGAAAAACTGTTTTTT	CASSLWASSTNEKLFF
.	TRBV7-3	.	TRBJ1-1	TGTGCCAGCAGCCCTATGGGGGTGGGCACTGAAGCTTTCTTT	CASSPMGVGTEAFF
.	TRBV6-6	.	TRBJ2-1	TGTGCCAGCAGTTACGTACCGGACACGAATTACAATGAGCAGTTCTTC	CASSYVPDTNYNEQFF
.	TRBV4-1	.	TRBJ1-2	TGCGCCAGCAGCCAAGGTGGAGTAGGAGGGACATCGTGGGATGGCTACACCTTC	CASSQGGVGGTSWDGYTF
few	TRBV30	.	TRBJ2-7	TGTGCCTGGAGAGCAGGGTCCTACGAGCAGTACTTC	CAWRAGSYEQYF
.	TRBV21-1	.	TRBJ2-1	TGTGCCAGCAGCTCTCGGGAAGTTCGAGTGCATGAGCAGTTCTTC	CASSSREVRVHEQFF
.	TRBV7-2	.	TRBJ2-5	TGTGCCAGCAGCTTAGCCCTAGCCCCTCAAGAGACCCAGTACTTC	CASSLALAPQETQYF
.	TRBV27	TRBD1	TRBJ1-5	TGTGCCAGCTCCCACAGGGGTCCTAGGCAGCCCCAGCATTTT	CASSHRGPRQPQHF
large	TRBV27	TRBD2	TRBJ2-1	TGTGCCAGCACCTACGGGGGGGTCTCCTACAATGAGCAGTTCTTC	CASTYGGVSYNEQFF
.	TRBV7-9	.	TRBJ2-5	TGTGCCAGCAGCCTAAGGCCCACGTACCAAGAGACCCAGTACTTC	CASSLRPTYQETQYF
.	TRBV27	.	TRBJ2-3	TGTGCCAGCAGTTACACAGGGACTTACACAGATACGCAGTATTTT	CASSYTGTYTDTQYF
.	TRBV4-3	.	TRBJ1-5	TGCGCCAGCAGCCAAGATTTAAGGCTTTCCAATCAGCCCCAGCATTTT	CASSQDLRLSNQPQHF
few	TRBV27	.	TRBJ2-1	TGTGCCAGCAGTTTAAGCGTGAATGAGCAGTTCTTC	CASSLSVNEQFF
.	TRBV6-1	TRBD1	TRBJ2-7	TGTGCCAGCAGATACAGGGGGCGCGATGTGGACGAGCAGTACTTC	CASRYRGRDVDEQYF
.	TRBV28	.	TRBJ2-3	TGTGCCAGCAGTGGGGGAGTCAGAGTGAGCACAGATACGCAGTATTTT	CASSGGVRVSTDTQYF
.	TRBV12-2	.	TRBJ1-5	TGTGCCAGCAGCCTGGACAGGGATCGCCAGCCCCAGCATTTT	CASSLDRDRQPQHF
once	TRBV9	TRBD1	TRBJ2-5	TGTGCCAGCAGCGTAGACAGGGGAACCTACCAAGAGACCCAGTACTTC	CASSVDRGTYQETQYF
.	TRBV7-7	.	TRBJ2-5	TGTGCCAGCAGCTTACAGGCAGGGTGGGCGGAGACCCAGTACTTC	CASSLQAGWAETQYF
few	TRBV6-5	.	TRBJ2-5	TGTGCCAGCAGTAAACGTGTTCAAGAGACCCAGTACTTC	CASSKRVQETQYF
.	TRBV25-1	.	TRBJ1-5	TGTGCCCATTCGGAGGTGAAAAATCAGCCCCAGCATTTT	CAHSEVKNQPQHF
.	TRBV4-3	TRBD2	TRBJ2-3	TGCGCCAGCAGCCCACCCCTAGCGGGGGGCACAGATACGCAGTATTTT	CASSPPLAGGTDTQYF
.	TRBV27	.	TRBJ1-1	TGTGCCAGCAGTTTATCTAGGGGGGGCGCGGGTGAAGCTTTCTTT	CASSLSRGGAGEAFF
.	TRBV28	.	TRBJ1-2	TGTGCCAGCACCAGATCTCCCGACAGCTATGGCTACACCTTC	CASTRSPDSYGYTF
.	TRBV15	.	TRBJ2-2	TGTGCCACCAGCAGAGATGGGGCGGGCCGAAGTAACACCGGGGAGCTGTTTTTT	CATSRDGAGRSNTGELFF
.	TRBV5-6	TRBD2	TRBJ2-5	TGTGCCAGCAGCAGATGGACTAGCGGGAGGGCCTGGGAGACCCAGTACTTC	CASSRWTSGRAWETQYF